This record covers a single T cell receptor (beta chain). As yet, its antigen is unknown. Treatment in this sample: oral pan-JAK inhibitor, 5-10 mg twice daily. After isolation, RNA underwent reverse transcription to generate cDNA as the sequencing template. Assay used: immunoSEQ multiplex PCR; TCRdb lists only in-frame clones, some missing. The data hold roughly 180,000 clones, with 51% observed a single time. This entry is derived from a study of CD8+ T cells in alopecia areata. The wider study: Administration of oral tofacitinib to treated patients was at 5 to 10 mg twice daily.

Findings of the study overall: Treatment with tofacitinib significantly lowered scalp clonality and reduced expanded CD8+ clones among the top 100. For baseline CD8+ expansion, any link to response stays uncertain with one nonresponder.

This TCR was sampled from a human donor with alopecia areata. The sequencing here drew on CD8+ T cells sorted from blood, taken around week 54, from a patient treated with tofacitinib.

CDR3 coding DNA: TGCGCCAGCAGCCAAGATCGGGGGGTTGGACAAGAGACCCAGTACTTC. Amino acids: CASSQDRGVGQETQYF. The chain combines TRBV4-3 with TRBJ2-5, with 7 bases fitting TRBD2. V trimming: 0 bases; J trimming: 2 bases; junction bases outside the gene matches: 6. Germline-derived CDR1 and CDR2 are LGHNA and YSLEER. The CDR3 extends over 16 amino acids.